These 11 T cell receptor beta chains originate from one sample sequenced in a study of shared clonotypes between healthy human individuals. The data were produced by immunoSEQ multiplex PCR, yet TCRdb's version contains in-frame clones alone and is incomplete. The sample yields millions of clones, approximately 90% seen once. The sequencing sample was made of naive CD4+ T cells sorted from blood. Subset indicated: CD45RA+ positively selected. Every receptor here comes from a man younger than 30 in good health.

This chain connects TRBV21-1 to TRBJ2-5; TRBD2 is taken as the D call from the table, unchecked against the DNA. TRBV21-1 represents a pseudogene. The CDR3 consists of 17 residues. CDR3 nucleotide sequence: TGTGCCAGCAGCAAAGATCGCAGCTTACCCGGGGGAGAGACCCAGTACTTC. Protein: CASSKDRSLPGGETQYF.

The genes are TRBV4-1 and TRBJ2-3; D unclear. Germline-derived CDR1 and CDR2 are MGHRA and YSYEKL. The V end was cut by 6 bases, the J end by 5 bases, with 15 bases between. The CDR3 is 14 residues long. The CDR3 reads CASSRFVGRDTQYF. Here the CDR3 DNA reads TGCGCCAGCAGTCGCTTCGTGGGCAGAGATACGCAGTATTTT.

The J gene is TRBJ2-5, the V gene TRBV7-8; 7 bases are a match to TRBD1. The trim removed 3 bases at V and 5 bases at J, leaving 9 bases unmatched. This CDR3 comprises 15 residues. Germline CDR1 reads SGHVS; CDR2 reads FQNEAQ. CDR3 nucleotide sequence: TGTGCCAGCAGCTTTTCGACAGGGATCGGGGAGACCCAGTACTTC. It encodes CASSFSTGIGETQYF.

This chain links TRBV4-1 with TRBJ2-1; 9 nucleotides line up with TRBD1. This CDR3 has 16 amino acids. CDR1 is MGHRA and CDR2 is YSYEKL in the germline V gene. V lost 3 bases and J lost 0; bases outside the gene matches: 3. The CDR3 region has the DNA TGCGCCAGCAGCCACCCGGGACAGGGCTCCTACAATGAGCAGTTCTTC. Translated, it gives CASSHPGQGSYNEQFF.

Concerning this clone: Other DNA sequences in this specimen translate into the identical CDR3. This CDR3 is CASSPGLAGVYEQYF. The CDR3 DNA follows: TGTGCCAGCAGCCCGGGACTAGCGGGAGTATACGAGCAGTACTTC. The V gene is TRBV5-4, the J gene TRBJ2-7; 14 bases are a match to TRBD2. V lost 4 bases and J lost 4; bases outside the gene matches: 4. This CDR3 is 15 amino acids long. From germline, CDR1 is SGHNT and CDR2 YYREEE (reference sequence).

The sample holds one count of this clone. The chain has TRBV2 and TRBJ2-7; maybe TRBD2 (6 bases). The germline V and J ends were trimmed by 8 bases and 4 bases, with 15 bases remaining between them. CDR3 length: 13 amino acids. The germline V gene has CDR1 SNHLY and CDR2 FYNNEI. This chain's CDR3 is CASVGRGRYEQYF. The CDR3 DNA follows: TGTGCCAGCGTTGGGCGGGGTCGGTACGAGCAGTACTTC. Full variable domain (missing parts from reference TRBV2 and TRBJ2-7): EPEVTQTPSHQVTQMGQEVILRCVPISNHLYFYWYRQILGQKVEFLVSFYNNEISEKSEIFDDQFSVERPDGSNFTLKIRSTKLEDSAMYFCASVGRGRYEQYFGPGTRLTVT.

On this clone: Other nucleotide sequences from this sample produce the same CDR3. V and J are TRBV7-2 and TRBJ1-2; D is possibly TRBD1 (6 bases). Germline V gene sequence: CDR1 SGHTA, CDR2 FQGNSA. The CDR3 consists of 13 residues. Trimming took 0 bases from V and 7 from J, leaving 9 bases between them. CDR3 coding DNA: TGTGCCAGCAGCTTAGCAGGGGGTAGTGGCTACACCTTC. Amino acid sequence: CASSLAGGSGYTF. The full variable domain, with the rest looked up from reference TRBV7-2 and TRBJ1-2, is GAGVSQSPSNKVTEKGKDVELRCDPISGHTALYWYRQSLGQGLEFLIYFQGNSAPDKSGLPSDRFSAERTGGSVSTLTIQRTQQEDSAVYLCASSLAGGSGYTFGSGTRLTVV.

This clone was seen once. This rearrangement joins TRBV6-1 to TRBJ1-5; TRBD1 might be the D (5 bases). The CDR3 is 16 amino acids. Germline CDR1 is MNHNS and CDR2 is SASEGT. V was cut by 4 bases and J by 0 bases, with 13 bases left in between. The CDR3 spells CASSGGTHYSNQPQHF. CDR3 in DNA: TGTGCCAGCAGTGGGGGCACGCACTATAGCAATCAGCCCCAGCATTTT.

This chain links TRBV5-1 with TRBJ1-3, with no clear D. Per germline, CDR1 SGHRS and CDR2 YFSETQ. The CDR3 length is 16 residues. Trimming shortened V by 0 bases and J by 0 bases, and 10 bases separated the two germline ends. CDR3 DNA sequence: TGCGCCAGCAGCTTGGACAGCGTCCGCTCTGGAAACACCATATATTTT. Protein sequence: CASSLDSVRSGNTIYF. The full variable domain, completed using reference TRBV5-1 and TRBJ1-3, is KAGVTQTPRYLIKTRGQQVTLSCSPISGHRSVSWYQQTPGQGLQFLFEYFSETQRNKGNFPGRFSGRQFSNSRSEMNVSTLELGDSALYLCASSLDSVRSGNTIYFGEGSWLTVV.

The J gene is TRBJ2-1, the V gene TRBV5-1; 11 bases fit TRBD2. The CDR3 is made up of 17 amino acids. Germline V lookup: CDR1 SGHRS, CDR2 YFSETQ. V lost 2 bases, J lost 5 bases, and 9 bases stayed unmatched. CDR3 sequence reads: CASSLGASGRSHNEQFF. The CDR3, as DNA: TGCGCCAGCAGCTTAGGGGCTAGCGGGAGGTCCCACAATGAGCAGTTCTTC.

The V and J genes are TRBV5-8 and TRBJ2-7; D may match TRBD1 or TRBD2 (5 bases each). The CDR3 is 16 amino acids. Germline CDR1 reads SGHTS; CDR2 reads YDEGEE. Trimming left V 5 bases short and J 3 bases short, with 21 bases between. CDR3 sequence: CASRLTGGSGVYEQYF. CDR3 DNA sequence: TGTGCCAGCAGGCTTACAGGTGGATCCGGGGTCTACGAGCAGTACTTC.